The 2 T cell receptor beta chains listed next were all sequenced from one sample in a study of identical twins. TCRdb analysed the 5' RACE reads with MiXCR anew, one entry per CDR3 protein. This table has around 250,000 distinct CDR3 sequences, approximately 7% appearing once. These data also formed part of another study, on yellow fever vaccine responses in identical twins.

The sequencing input was memory (CD45RO+) T cells sorted from blood. These receptors all stem from a woman in her late teens or twenties in good health.

This clonotype was seen many times. The junction does not match germline at one end; this may be a read error. The chain has TRBV12-3 or TRBV12-4 and TRBJ1-1, with 9 bases matching TRBD1. The CDR3 runs to 14 residues. The CDR3 region is CASSFGTGNAEAFF. In DNA form, the CDR3 reads TGTGCCAGCAGTTTCGGGACAGGGAACGCTGAAGCTTTCTTT.

Many counts were recorded for this clonotype. The chain employs TRBV5-1 and TRBJ2-1, with 11 positions matching TRBD1. The V segment lost 7 bases and the J segment 6 bases; nucleotides outside the gene matches: 9. Germline loops: CDR1 SGHRS, CDR2 YFSETQ. The CDR3 spans 15 residues. CDR3 nucleotide sequence: TGCGCCAGCGGTCCGGGACAGGGGGGTCTCAATGAGCAGTTCTTC. Amino acids: CASGPGQGGLNEQFF.